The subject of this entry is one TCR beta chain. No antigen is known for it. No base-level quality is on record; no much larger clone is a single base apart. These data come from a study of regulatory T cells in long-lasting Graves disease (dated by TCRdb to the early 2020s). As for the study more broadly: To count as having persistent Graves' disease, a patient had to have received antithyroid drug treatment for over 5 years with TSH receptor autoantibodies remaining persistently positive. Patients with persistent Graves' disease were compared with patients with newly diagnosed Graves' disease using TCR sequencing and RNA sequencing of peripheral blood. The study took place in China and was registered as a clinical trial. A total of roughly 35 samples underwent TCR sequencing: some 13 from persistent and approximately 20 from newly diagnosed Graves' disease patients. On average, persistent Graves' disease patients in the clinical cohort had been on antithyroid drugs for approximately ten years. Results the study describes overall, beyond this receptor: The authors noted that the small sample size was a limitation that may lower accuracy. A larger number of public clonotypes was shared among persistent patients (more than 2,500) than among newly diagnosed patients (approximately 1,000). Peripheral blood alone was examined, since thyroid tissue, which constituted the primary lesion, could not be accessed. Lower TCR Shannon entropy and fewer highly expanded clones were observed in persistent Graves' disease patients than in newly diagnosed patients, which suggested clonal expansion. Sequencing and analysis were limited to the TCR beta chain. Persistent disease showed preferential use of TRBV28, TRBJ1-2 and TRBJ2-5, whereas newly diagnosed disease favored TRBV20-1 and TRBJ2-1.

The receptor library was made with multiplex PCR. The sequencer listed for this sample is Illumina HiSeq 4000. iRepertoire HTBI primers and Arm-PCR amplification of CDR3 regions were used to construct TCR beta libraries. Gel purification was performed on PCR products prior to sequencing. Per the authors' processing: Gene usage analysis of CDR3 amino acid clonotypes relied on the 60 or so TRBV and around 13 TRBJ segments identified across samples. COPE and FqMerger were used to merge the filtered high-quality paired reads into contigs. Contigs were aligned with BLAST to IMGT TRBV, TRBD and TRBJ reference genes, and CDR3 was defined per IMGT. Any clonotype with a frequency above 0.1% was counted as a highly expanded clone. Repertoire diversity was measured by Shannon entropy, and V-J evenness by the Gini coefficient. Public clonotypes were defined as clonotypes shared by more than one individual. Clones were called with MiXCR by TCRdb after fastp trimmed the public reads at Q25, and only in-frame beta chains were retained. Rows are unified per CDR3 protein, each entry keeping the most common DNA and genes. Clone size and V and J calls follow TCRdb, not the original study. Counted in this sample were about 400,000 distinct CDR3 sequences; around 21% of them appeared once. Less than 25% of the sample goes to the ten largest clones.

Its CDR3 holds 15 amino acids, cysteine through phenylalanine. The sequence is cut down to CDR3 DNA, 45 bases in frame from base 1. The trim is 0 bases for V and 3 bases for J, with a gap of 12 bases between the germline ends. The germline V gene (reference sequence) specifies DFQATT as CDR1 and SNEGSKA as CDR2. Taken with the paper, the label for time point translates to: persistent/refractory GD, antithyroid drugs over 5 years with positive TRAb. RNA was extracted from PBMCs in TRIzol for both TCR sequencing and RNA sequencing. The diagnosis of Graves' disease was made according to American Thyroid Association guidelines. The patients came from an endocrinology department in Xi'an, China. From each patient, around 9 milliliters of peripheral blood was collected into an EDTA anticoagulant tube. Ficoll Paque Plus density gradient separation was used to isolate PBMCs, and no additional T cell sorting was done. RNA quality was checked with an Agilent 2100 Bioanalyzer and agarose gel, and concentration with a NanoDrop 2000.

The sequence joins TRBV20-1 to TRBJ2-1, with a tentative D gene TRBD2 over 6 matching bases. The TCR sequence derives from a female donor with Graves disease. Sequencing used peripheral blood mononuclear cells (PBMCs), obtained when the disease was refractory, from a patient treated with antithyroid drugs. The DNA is TGCAGTGCTAGAGATCTGGCTAGCGACTACAATGAGCAGTTCTTC. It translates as CSARDLASDYNEQFF.